This TCR beta chain is from a study of T-cell memory formation after mild COVID-19. Study in general: Largely donor-specific TCR clusters were found. Study-wide findings and caveats: Day 15 to 85 contracting clones showed balanced CD4/CD8; day 15 to 37 expanders favored CD4+.

For this clonotype: Its antigen is not identified.

Constant-segment primers served in 5'RACE that generated TCR alpha and TCR beta cDNA libraries bearing sample barcodes and UMIs. MiXCR, applied by TCRdb to the 5' RACE reads, yields one record per CDR3 protein. The table has 300,000 to 350,000 distinct CDR3 sequences, roughly 15% seen once; the top ten hold 22%. There are 12 residues in the CDR3. V lost 1 base and J lost 7, with 5 bases in between. Germline V gene sequence: CDR1 MGHDK, CDR2 SYGVNS. Sequenced input: PBMCs or a T cell subset sorted from them (not recorded which). The origin of this receptor is a man aged 18 to 29 who had mild COVID-19 (a few samples of this study predate the infection). Cell type and time point are not known. The V gene is TRBV25-1, the J gene TRBJ1-5; TRBD1 is a possible D gene (5 bases). CDR3 sequence reads: CASSEWGQPQHF. CDR3 nucleotide sequence: TGTGCCAGCAGTGAATGGGGCCAGCCCCAGCATTTT.